The rows below give T cell receptor beta chains drawn from one sample of a study of T cell responses to AZD1222 COVID-19 vaccine. Profiling relied on immunoSEQ multiplex PCR, and the TCRdb table lists in-frame clones only, not all of them. The sample shows about 150,000 clones, around 90% of them seen only once. Sample: peripheral blood, taken on day 0 of AZD1222 vaccination. The receptors come from an adult in good health. Both conserved end residues are part of each CDR3. D genes are given only for firm matches. Some rows have no size entry. The others give once, few or many, or a class for an expanded clone.

size,D,V,J,CDR3
-,-,TRBV10-3,TRBJ2-7,CAIKWDSHYEQYF
-,-,TRBV25-1,TRBJ1-5,CASSGYNQPQHF
-,TRBD2,TRBV20-1,TRBJ2-1,CSASRGGGHNEQFF
-,-,TRBV29-1,TRBJ2-7,CSVRTERYEQYF
-,-,TRBV10-2,TRBJ2-3,CASWGLRSADTQYF
-,TRBD2,TRBV24-1,TRBJ2-5,CATSDTFGVAGEKGGETQYF
-,-,TRBV13,TRBJ1-1,CASSLGGRDMNTEAFF
-,-,TRBV12-3/TRBV12-4,TRBJ1-1,CASSLRGNTEAFF
-,TRBD2,TRBV7-8,TRBJ2-3,CASSLRASGATDTQYF
-,-,TRBV9,TRBJ2-1,CASSPTSLNEQFF
-,-,TRBV29-1,TRBJ2-1,CSVESTYNEQFF
-,TRBD2,TRBV11-2,TRBJ2-2,CASSSLSGKTGELFF
-,-,TRBV7-2,TRBJ1-2,CASSHPTANYGYTF
-,TRBD2,TRBV7-9,TRBJ2-1,CASSPAGAGNEQFF
-,-,TRBV30,TRBJ1-1,CAWKENTEAFF
-,-,TRBV6-5,TRBJ2-3,CASSYSITSADTQYF
-,-,TRBV10-3,TRBJ2-7,CAISEMNTGGSYEQYF
-,-,TRBV6-9,TRBJ1-2,CAGPLGKGYTF
once,-,TRBV3-1/TRBV3-2,TRBJ2-7,CASSHWSGYGMEQYF
-,-,TRBV5-1,TRBJ2-5,CASSRVEETQYF
-,TRBD2,TRBV5-1,TRBJ2-2,CASSFGGTSGIPGEELFF
once,-,TRBV9,TRBJ1-6,CASSGQSSYNSPLHF
-,TRBD1,TRBV5-6,TRBJ1-4,CASRRQGNEKLFF
-,-,TRBV24-1,TRBJ1-1,CATSDLRGTEAFF
-,TRBD2,TRBV12-5,TRBJ2-1,CASGLALKGGLVFIHEQFF
-,-,TRBV6-5,TRBJ1-1,CASSYLTAEAFF
-,-,TRBV28,TRBJ1-6,CASRPDRTYNSPLHF
-,TRBD1,TRBV10-1,TRBJ2-2,CASSATTGGTGELFF
-,-,TRBV28,TRBJ1-1,CASRPGQTEAFF
-,-,TRBV21-1,TRBJ2-7,CASSGTSGRYEQYF
once,-,TRBV9,TRBJ1-4,CASSVGPQEKLFF
once,-,TRBV29-1,TRBJ2-7,CSVDGYLFYEQYF
-,TRBD2,TRBV11-3,TRBJ2-1,CASSLVRASGMLNEQFF
-,-,TRBV4-1,TRBJ1-4,CASSQGYSREGEKLFF
-,TRBD2,TRBV28,TRBJ2-1,CASSLEREYSNEQFF
once,-,TRBV5-4,TRBJ2-1,CASSTVLAGEQFF
-,-,TRBV7-6,TRBJ2-1,CASSLRRGRDNEQFF
-,-,TRBV2,TRBJ2-1,CASSGLGKYNEQFF
-,-,TRBV7-2,TRBJ2-2,CASSLRGSWGTGELFF
-,-,TRBV18,TRBJ2-2,CASSPYSSTDVTGELFF